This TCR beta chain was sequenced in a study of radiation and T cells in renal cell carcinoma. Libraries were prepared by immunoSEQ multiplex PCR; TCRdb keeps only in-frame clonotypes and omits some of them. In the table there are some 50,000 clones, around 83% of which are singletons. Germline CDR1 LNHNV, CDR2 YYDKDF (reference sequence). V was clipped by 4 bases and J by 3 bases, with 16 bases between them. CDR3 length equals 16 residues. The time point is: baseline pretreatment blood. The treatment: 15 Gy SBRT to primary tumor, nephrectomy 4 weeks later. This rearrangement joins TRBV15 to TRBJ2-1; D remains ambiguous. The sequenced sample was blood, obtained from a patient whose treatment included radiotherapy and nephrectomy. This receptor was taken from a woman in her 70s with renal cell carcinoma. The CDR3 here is CATSKSPGRYYNEQFF. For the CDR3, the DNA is TGTGCCACCAGCAAATCTCCGGGCCGATACTACAATGAGCAGTTCTTC.